The entry that follows covers one T cell receptor (beta chain) sequence. The clone's antigen remains unknown. Base qualities were left out, and no much larger clone turns up one base away. The data originate from a study of robustness of blood B and T cell sequencing (dated by TCRdb to the late 2010s). Regarding the study in general: The goal of the study was to figure out the amount of peripheral blood required to reliably characterize the TCRbeta and IgG repertoires of an individual. As technical replicates, two replicate TCRbeta cDNA libraries were made from one shared RNA pool taken from a single 10 ml draw. TCRbeta and IgG repertoires were quantified in each of the 10 or so independently drawn blood samples.

The method behind the library was PCR. The sequencer listed for this sample is Illumina MiSeq. cDNA was synthesized with SMARTScribe reverse transcriptase and a 5' template-switch oligo that added a universal priming site. A 12-nucleotide random unique molecular identifier (UMI) was carried by the template-switch oligo, and each cDNA molecule was tagged with this UMI. During reverse transcription, TCRbeta transcripts were targeted by chain-specific reverse primers. Leftover template-switch adapters were removed by uracil DNA glycosylase treatment, and cDNA was purified using a Qiagen MinElute kit. The first PCR used KAPA HiFi HotStart ReadyMix for 23 cycles, split across four 50 ul reactions with step-out primers. Products of the first-round PCR were gel-purified before additional amplification. Illumina Nextera adapters were attached in a second PCR of 7 to 8 cycles, and the libraries were then purified and pooled. For each TCRbeta molecule, the UMI barcode was captured by a 50-nucleotide 5' read. The authors' analysis ran thus. Reads were grouped by UMI into consensus reads using the MIGEC toolkit. PEAR was used to merge forward and reverse consensus reads, producing the final reads. A custom decontamination script removed identical UMI-sequence pairs shared across libraries, treating them as cross-sample contamination. V(D)J assignment and CDR3 extraction were performed with MIGMAP, a wrapper around IgBLAST. TCR clonotypes were defined by identical V gene, J gene and CDR3 amino acid sequence; CDR1 and CDR2 were not sequenced. The public reads were run again by TCRdb, first through fastp at Q25 and then through MiXCR, and only productive beta chains were kept. Rows merge per CDR3 protein into single entries with the most common DNA and genes. TCRdb's processing, not the authors', yielded these V and J calls. The sample table shows 3,500 to 4,000 distinct CDR3 sequences, and 50% are seen once. The ten largest clonotypes hold around a quarter of the sample.

From the cysteine up to the phenylalanine, the CDR3 has a length of 17 residues. CDR3 DNA is the only sequence kept; it has 51 bases, read in frame from the first base. Looking up the germline V gene (reference sequence) yields CDR1 LNHNV and CDR2 YYDKDF. Trimming costs V 0 bases and J 1 base, and their ends lie 13 bases apart. TCRbeta repertoires were measured from mRNA instead of genomic DNA, an approach that captures expressed receptors. Buffy coat leukocytes were collected into Trizol, and RNA was extracted with the Direct-zol RNA MiniPrep Plus kit without cell sorting. EDTA blood tubes were centrifuged immediately at 4°C to separate plasma, buffy coat and red blood cells. Results the study describes overall, beyond this receptor: EDTA tubes required immediate fractionation, limiting use in multi-site collections. The 1,000 most abundant TCRbeta clonotypes from the pooled draws were detected in every single 10 ml sample. Coverage of the top 10,000 TCRbeta clonotypes approached saturation when 3 or 4 tubes (roughly 27-40 ml blood) were combined. Evidence of cross-contamination, likely from batch processing, showed up in one pair of TCRbeta libraries, so the UMI-sequence pairs shared by that pair of libraries were removed. Across technical replicate libraries, around 96% of the top 10,000 TCRbeta clonotypes in one library were also found in the other. TCRbeta rarefaction curves did not fully plateau, suggesting under-sequencing or many low-abundance clonotypes. Pooling tubes did not make the overlap of rare TCRbeta clonotypes any better, which implies that much larger blood volumes would be needed to capture those rare clonotypes.

The chain couples TRBV15 to TRBJ1-5; the D gene cannot be resolved reliably. The receptor was derived from a human donor in good health. The specimen sequenced was peripheral blood. The CDR3 in this case is CATSRERAGWSNQPQHF. The bases read TGTGCCACCAGCAGAGAACGAGCAGGTTGGAGCAATCAGCCCCAGCATTTT.